The 4 T cell receptor beta chains listed next were all sequenced from one sample in a study of T cell responses to AZD1222 COVID-19 vaccine. Clones were sequenced by immunoSEQ multiplex PCR, and TCRdb holds only the in-frame ones, with some missing. The sample has around 140,000 clones; roughly 90% are singletons. Sequencing used peripheral blood, obtained on day 0 of AZD1222 vaccination. These TCRs come from an adult in good health.

The gene calls are TRBV3-1 (or the pseudogene TRBV3-2) and TRBJ2-7, with no clear D. The V gene lost 3 bases and the J gene lost 3 bases, with 9 bases spanning the gap. CDR1 is LGHDT and CDR2 is YNNKEL in the germline V gene (reference sequence). The CDR3 totals 13 residues. CDR3 in amino acids: CASSQKGGYEQYF. The DNA of the CDR3 is TGTGCCAGCAGCCAGAAGGGCGGCTACGAGCAGTACTTC.

This clone was seen a handful of times. V is TRBV29-1 and J is TRBJ1-2; D perhaps matches TRBD1 (6 bases). The V end was cut by 8 bases, the J end by 8 bases, with 18 bases between. The germline gives CDR1 SQVTM, CDR2 ANQGSEA. The length of the CDR3 is 12 residues. CDR3 sequence: CSFYRVTGGYTF. CDR3 nucleotide sequence: TGCAGCTTCTACAGGGTGACGGGGGGCTACACCTTC.

The chain is built from TRBV29-1 and TRBJ2-7, with no clear D. Germline lookup yields CDR1 SQVTM and CDR2 ANQGSEA. The CDR3 covers 12 residues. V lost 7 bases and J 3 bases, leaving 13 bases between the germline ends. CDR3 loop: CSGGDGLYEQYF. The CDR3, as DNA: TGCAGCGGGGGTGACGGGCTCTACGAGCAGTACTTC.

The table lists this clone with a few counts. The chain is built from TRBV19 and TRBJ1-3; 7 bases agree with TRBD1. J lost 1 base, V lost 8 bases, and 17 bases had no gene match. The CDR3 sequence is 18 residues long. Per germline, CDR1 LNHDA and CDR2 SQIVND (reference sequence). In nucleotides, the CDR3 is TGTGCCAGTCGCACCGGGACAGTACCCAGGGGGTCTGGAAACACCATATATTTT. Translation gives CASRTGTVPRGSGNTIYF. Full variable domain (remainder filled in from reference TRBV19 and TRBJ1-3): DGGITQSPKYLFRKEGQNVTLSCEQNLNHDAMYWYRQDPGQGLRLIYYSQIVNDFQKGDIAEGYSVSREKKESFPLTVTSAQKNPTAFYLCASRTGTVPRGSGNTIYFGEGSWLTVV.